This T cell receptor beta chain was recorded in a study of Graves' ophthalmopathy and Graves' hyperthyroidism listed by TCRdb under 2018. For context, the study as a whole: Peripheral blood was collected at initial diagnosis, prior to any treatment. The study used signatures of the TCR beta repertoire to tell Graves' ophthalmopathy apart from Graves' hyperthyroidism and to predict which patients would progress to ophthalmopathy. In total, some 130 blood samples were TCR-sequenced: roughly 45 ophthalmopathy, 75 hyperthyroidism and about 17 hyperthyroidism-to-ophthalmopathy patients. To explore V-J signatures that separate ophthalmopathy from hyperthyroidism, a discovery set of approximately 100 patients was enrolled, consisting of about 43 with ophthalmopathy and 55 to 65 with stable hyperthyroidism. An independent validation cohort was composed of roughly 19 hyperthyroidism patients and around 16 patients who later progressed from hyperthyroidism to ophthalmopathy. In roughly 6 hyperthyroidism patients, T-cell repertoires of thyroid tissue and blood were compared. After sampling, hyperthyroidism patients received methimazole starting at 30 mg daily, and ophthalmopathy patients received high-dose intravenous methylprednisolone. The 75 to 100 discovery patients were divided at random into training and test sets in a 7:3 ratio.

What the research found in general, with its limitations: In cross-validation, the 13-signature model distinguished ophthalmopathy from stable hyperthyroidism with around 90% sensitivity and over 81% specificity, while in the test set the corresponding values were about 80% and 75%. Most of the expanded thyroid clonotypes with a frequency above 0.001 were also detected in blood, and it was suggested that the thyroid immune response may be reflected by blood repertoires. Sample size was not predetermined statistically, and investigators were not blinded to group allocation. In validation, the model predicted ophthalmopathy progression with about 71% sensitivity and less than 80% specificity; about a dozen predicted patients were CT-confirmed with GO in a median of approximately 6.5 months.

TCR beta CDR3 regions were amplified from RNA transcripts for repertoire sequencing. The first round of RT-PCR was done with HTBI primers and the Qiagen OneStep RT-PCR kit, and was followed by a second round of multiplex PCR, then size selection and purification. Sequencing of the libraries was carried out on an Illumina HiSeq2000 in paired-end mode with 100 bp reads. The paper's processing steps were these. SOAPnuke was used to process the reads, removing any read that contained adapters or uncalled bases, had a mean Phred below 15, or lacked an exact match to the constant primer or identifier. High-quality paired reads were merged with COPE v1.2.5. Each unique nucleotide sequence was treated as a clonotype, and MiTCR v1.1 was used to align the clonotypes to the IMGT TRB V, D and J references. Analysis was restricted to V-J combinations with a frequency above 0.0001, which covered roughly 99% of repertoires. A TCR clonal expansion and chaos score per V-J combination was defined as the ratio of F50 clonal expansion to chaos observed in the TCRdist matrix. Welch's t-statistics and random forest were used to narrow the features down to 13 V-J combinations, which were then fed into a naive Bayes classifier. The similarity between thyroid and blood repertoires was quantified using the Morisita-Horn index. TCRdb cleaned the public reads at Q25 with fastp, built clones with MiXCR and kept in-frame beta chains. One record per CDR3 amino acid sequence lists the most common genes and DNA. Here the V and J calls rest on TCRdb's processing, not on the authors' analysis. For this sample there are 350,000 to 400,000 distinct CDR3 sequences; approximately 15% appear just once. The ten largest make up 5.5% to 7% of the sample.

This clonotype has a count of ten or more. It lacks a known antigen. Base qualities are missing; no much larger clone stands one base away. Via the germline V gene, CDR1 is MNHNS and CDR2 SASEGT. V drops 4 bases and J drops 3 bases, leaving 16 bases in between. The CDR3 spans 15 residues, from the cysteine through the phenylalanine. This entry keeps only the CDR3 DNA: 45 bases, framed from base 1. Hyperthyroidism was defined as stable when no progression to ophthalmopathy occurred within 18 months of follow-up. Hyperthyroidism patients were newly diagnosed, were aged 18 to 65 years, and had a disease duration under 2 months. Patients with other autoimmune diseases, uncontrolled infections, pregnancy or lactation were excluded. Clinical symptoms, serum thyroxine, TRAb, thyroid ultrasound and orbital computed tomography were used for diagnosis. Using Ficoll-Paque density gradient centrifugation, PBMCs were isolated from about 9.4 ml of fresh peripheral blood. Total RNA was extracted using Trizol reagent, and RNA quality was checked on an Agilent 2100 Bioanalyzer.

The receptor was derived from a woman aged 18-29 years with stable Graves' hyperthyroidism. Donor details come from another sample of the same person, matched by shared clones. The sequenced material came from peripheral blood. The sequence links TRBV6-1 to TRBJ2-7; a tentative D match to TRBD1 spans 5 bases. The DNA is TGTGCCAGCAGTGGACAGATCCGGCCCGGCTACGAGCAGTACTTC. Its translation is CASSGQIRPGYEQYF.